This entry is about one T cell receptor (beta chain). This specimen comes from a study of T cell responses to AZD1222 COVID-19 vaccine. TCRdb keeps only in-frame clones here, not all; method: immunoSEQ multiplex PCR. This sample carries 110,000 to 150,000 clones, approximately 90% of them seen once, and the ten largest clones take about 3%. Sample: peripheral blood, taken 28 days after the second AZD1222 dose. The TCR comes from an adult who received the AZD1222 COVID-19 vaccine.

CDR3 DNA sequence: TGTGCCATCAGTGAGGGGGTAGGGGCATATGGCTACACCTTC. Encoded protein: CAISEGVGAYGYTF. This chain joins TRBV10-3 and TRBJ1-2; tentative D call: TRBD1 (5 bases). CDR1 is ENHRY and CDR2 is SYGVKD in the germline V gene. Trimming took off 2 bases at V and 5 bases at J, with 12 bases between the two ends. The CDR3 is made up of 14 amino acids.